The present entry profiles one TCR beta chain with its context. Its antigen is as yet unknown. This specimen comes from a study of human thymus T cells. Findings and limits, study-wide: Thymic and blood repertoires seemed to show skewed V and J gene use.

The CDR3 covers 15 residues. The V end was cut by 2 bases, the J end by 6 bases, with 13 bases between. Per germline, CDR1 MDHEN and CDR2 SYDVKM. The data were produced by immunoSEQ multiplex PCR, yet TCRdb's version contains in-frame clones alone and is incomplete. The sample has about 78,000 clones, roughly 96% seen once; the top ten hold under 0.035%. Corrective cardiac operations yielded the resected thymus tissue. Sequencing was performed on thymus tissue. This sequence originates from a boy in the first two years of life with a congenital heart defect but otherwise immunologically healthy. The genes are TRBV28 and TRBJ2-2; D may be TRBD1 (6 bases). The CDR3 protein is CASSLEGERAGELFF. The CDR3 nucleotides are TGTGCCAGCAGTTTAGAGGGGGAGAGGGCCGGGGAGCTGTTTTTT. The entire variable domain, with the rest obtained from reference TRBV28 and TRBJ2-2, is as follows: DVKVTQSSRYLVKRTGEKVFLECVQDMDHENMFWYRQDPGLGLRLIYFSYDVKMKEKGDIPEGYSVSREKKERFSLILESASTNQTSMYLCASSLEGERAGELFFGEGSRLTVL.